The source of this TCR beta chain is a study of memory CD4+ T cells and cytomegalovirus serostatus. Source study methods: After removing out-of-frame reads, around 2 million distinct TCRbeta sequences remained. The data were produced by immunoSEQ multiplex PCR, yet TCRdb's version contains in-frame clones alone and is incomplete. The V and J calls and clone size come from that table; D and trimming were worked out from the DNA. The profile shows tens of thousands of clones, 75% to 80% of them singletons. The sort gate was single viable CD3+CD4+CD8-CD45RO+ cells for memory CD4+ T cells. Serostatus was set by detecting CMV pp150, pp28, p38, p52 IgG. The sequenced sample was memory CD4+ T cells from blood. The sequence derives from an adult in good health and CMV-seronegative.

The CDR3 loop reads CASRRAGEETQYF. In DNA form, the CDR3 reads TGTGCCAGCAGAAGGGCAGGGGAAGAGACCCAGTACTTC. The J gene is TRBJ2-5, the V gene TRBV9, with D possibly being TRBD1 (6 bases). V shed 5 bases and J shed 3 bases, with 11 bases lying between them. CDR1 is SGDLS, CDR2 YYNGEE, per germline. The CDR3 covers 13 residues. Using reference TRBV9 and TRBJ2-5 for the parts outside the CDR3, the full variable domain is DSGVTQTPKHLITATGQRVTLRCSPRSGDLSVYWYQQSLDQGLQFLIQYYNGEERAKGNILERFSAQQFPDLHSELNLSSLELGDSALYFCASRRAGEETQYFGPGTRLLVL.